The 22 T cell receptor beta chains in this list originate from one sample, sequenced in a study of T cell changes during pregnancy in multiple sclerosis. Sequenced by immunoSEQ multiplex PCR; TCRdb stores in-frame clones only, minus some. The repertoire holds about 63,000 clones, with 93% as singletons. The material sequenced was CD8+ T cells from peripheral blood mononuclear cells, taken in the second trimester of pregnancy. These receptors came from a female donor with multiple sclerosis, enrolled in a pregnancy study.

A few counts support this clone. V is TRBV5-8 and J is TRBJ2-3; D may be TRBD2 (6 bases). Per the germline V gene, CDR1 is SGHTS and CDR2 is YDEGEE. The length of the CDR3 is 15 residues. V was cut by 0 bases and J by 2 bases, with 10 bases left in between. Here the CDR3 reads CASSLGDFSTDTQYF. CDR3 DNA sequence: TGTGCCAGCAGCTTGGGGGACTTCTCCACAGATACGCAGTATTTT.

This clone was picked up one time. V is TRBV10-3 and J is TRBJ2-7, with 12 bases that match TRBD2. With 7 bases clipped from V and 5 bases from J, the junction kept 6 bases outside the gene matches. The CDR3 has 14 residues. Germline V gene data show CDR1 as ENHRY and CDR2 as SYGVKD. The CDR3 protein is CAIKLAGGFNEQYF. CDR3 nucleotides: TGTGCCATCAAGCTAGCGGGAGGGTTCAACGAGCAGTACTTC.

In DNA, the CDR3 is TGTGCCAGCAGAGCAACAGGGAGAATGTTCGACGAGCAGTACTTC. As protein: CASRATGRMFDEQYF. This rearrangement joins TRBV7-6 to TRBJ2-7; perhaps TRBD1 as D (6 bases). Looked up from germline, CDR1 is SGHVS and CDR2 is FNYEAQ. This CDR3 comprises 15 residues. Trimming left V 6 bases short and J 5 bases short, with 20 bases between.

The chain recombines TRBV19 with TRBJ2-2; TRBD1 agrees at 7 bases. The germline CDR1 and CDR2 sequences are LNHDA and SQIVND (reference sequence). CDR3 length: 15 residues. The V gene end was trimmed by 3 bases and the J gene end by 7 bases; junction bases not matched to a gene: 8. CDR3 nucleotides: TGTGCCAGTAGTATTCGAGGGGGCCGACGCGGGGAGCTGTTTTTT. It yields the protein CASSIRGGRRGELFF. Looking up the rest from reference TRBV19 and TRBJ2-2 gives the full variable domain: DGGITQSPKYLFRKEGQNVTLSCEQNLNHDAMYWYRQDPGQGLRLIYYSQIVNDFQKGDIAEGYSVSREKKESFPLTVTSAQKNPTAFYLCASSIRGGRRGELFFGEGSRLTVL.

This clone was seen a handful of times. The gene calls are TRBV4-1 and TRBJ1-3, with TRBD1 matching over 7 bases. CDR1 is MGHRA and CDR2 is YSYEKL in the germline V gene. J gave up 4 bases and V 4 bases, and 10 bases lay outside the gene matches. This CDR3 contains 16 residues. The chain's CDR3 is CASSPGFWTGGNTIYF. CDR3 coding DNA: TGCGCCAGCAGCCCTGGGTTTTGGACAGGAGGAAACACCATATATTTT.

The chain joins TRBV4-3 to TRBJ2-7, with TRBD2 as a possible D gene (6 bases). Germline CDR1 LGHNA, CDR2 YSLEER. There are 15 residues in the CDR3. V gave up 0 bases and J gave up 3 bases, with 12 bases separating them. DNA for the CDR3: TGCGCCAGCAGCCAAGATTGGGACTCACTCTACGAGCAGTACTTC. Translating gives CASSQDWDSLYEQYF.

The genes are TRBV29-1 and TRBJ2-7; unclear D gene. Germline CDR1 SQVTM, CDR2 ANQGSEA. This CDR3 comprises 14 residues. V gave up 0 bases and J gave up 3 bases, with 12 bases separating them. The CDR3 sequence is CSVEDTGSSYEQYF. The CDR3 nucleotides are TGCAGCGTTGAAGATACCGGGTCGAGCTACGAGCAGTACTTC.

V and J are TRBV2 and TRBJ1-1; maybe TRBD1 (5 bases). Per germline, CDR1 SNHLY and CDR2 FYNNEI. CDR3 length: 13 residues. V was shortened by 7 bases and J by 0 bases, with 9 bases between the two germline ends. The CDR3, as DNA: TGTGCCAGCAAAAGGGGTATGAACACTGAAGCTTTCTTT. This sequence encodes CASKRGMNTEAFF. The entire variable domain, with the rest obtained from reference TRBV2 and TRBJ1-1, is as follows: EPEVTQTPSHQVTQMGQEVILRCVPISNHLYFYWYRQILGQKVEFLVSFYNNEISEKSEIFDDQFSVERPDGSNFTLKIRSTKLEDSAMYFCASKRGMNTEAFFGQGTRLTVV.

In its sample, this clone was seen a few times. This chain joins TRBV6-4 and TRBJ2-3, with 7 bases identical to TRBD2. The ends lost 0 bases at V and 2 bases at J; junction bases unmatched: 2. This CDR3 contains 15 residues. Germline V gene sequence: CDR1 MRHNA, CDR2 SNTAGT. The CDR3 here is CASSDSAGATDTQYF. Written as DNA, the CDR3 is TGTGCCAGCAGTGACTCTGCGGGAGCCACAGATACGCAGTATTTT.

This rearrangement joins TRBV4-3 to TRBJ1-4; a possible D gene is TRBD1 (5 bases). V lost 8 bases and J lost 0, with 22 bases in between. Per the germline V gene, CDR1 is LGHNA and CDR2 is YSLEER. This CDR3 comprises 18 residues. The CDR3: CASRLGGGMHPTNEKLFF. CDR3 in DNA: TGCGCCAGCCGCCTCGGCGGGGGGATGCATCCAACTAATGAAAAACTGTTTTTT.

The chain has TRBV11-2 and TRBJ2-1; D is possibly TRBD2 (5 bases). CDR3 length: 15 amino acids. Germline CDR1 reads SGHAT; CDR2 reads FQNNGV. V dropped 4 bases and J dropped 0 bases, with 10 bases sitting between them. In nucleotides, the CDR3 is TGTGCCAGCAGCTCGGGATGGAGCTCCTACAATGAGCAGTTCTTC. This sequence encodes CASSSGWSSYNEQFF.

The chain recombines TRBV28 with TRBJ2-1; 8 bases are shared with TRBD2. Losses at the gene ends were 6 bases for V and 3 bases for J; bases not matched to a gene: 4. The germline gives CDR1 MDHEN, CDR2 SYDVKM. This CDR3 is built from 14 residues. CDR3 in amino acids: CASRTGLDYNEQFF. The CDR3 DNA is TGTGCCAGCAGAACGGGACTAGACTACAATGAGCAGTTCTTC.

The genes are TRBV5-1 and TRBJ2-3, with a possible D match to TRBD2 (5 bases). V was cut by 0 bases and J by 2 bases, with 10 bases left in between. The CDR3 has 15 amino acids. Germline loops: CDR1 SGHRS, CDR2 YFSETQ. The CDR3 DNA is TGCGCCAGCAGCTTGGAGGGAGTGAACACAGATACGCAGTATTTT. This gives the protein CASSLEGVNTDTQYF.

This clone was counted only a few times. The V call is TRBV2, the J call TRBJ2-2; D ambiguous. V was shortened by 6 bases and J by 1 base, with 12 bases between the two germline ends. There are 15 residues in the CDR3. Germline V gene lookup returns CDR1 SNHLY and CDR2 FYNNEI. CDR3 DNA: TGTGCCAGCAGCGCCGCGGCGCAGAACACCGGGGAGCTGTTTTTT. It is translated as CASSAAAQNTGELFF.

The rearrangement links TRBV6-5 to TRBJ1-5; no clear D. This CDR3 is built from 13 residues. Trimming pared 6 bases from V and 6 bases from J, leaving 12 bases between. The germline V gene encodes CDR1 MNHEY and CDR2 SVGAGI. The DNA of the CDR3 is TGTGCCAGCAGCCCATCTCGGGGTCAGCCCCAGCATTTT. The encoded protein is CASSPSRGQPQHF.

This chain uses TRBV5-6 with TRBJ2-1, with 10 bases lining up with TRBD1. Germline lookup yields CDR1 SGHDT and CDR2 YYEEEE. V lost 2 bases and J lost 7; bases outside the gene matches: 3. The CDR3 runs to 14 residues. CDR3 DNA sequence: TGTGCCAGCAGCTTACCGGACAGGGGGAATGAGCAGTTCTTC. It specifies CASSLPDRGNEQFF.

The chain employs TRBV7-7 and TRBJ2-3; no reliable D call. In germline, CDR1 is SSHAT, CDR2 FNYEAQ (reference sequence). V gave up 1 base and J gave up 0 bases, with 8 bases separating them. The CDR3 is 15 residues long. Here the CDR3 reads CASSLGVTSTDTQYF. CDR3 DNA sequence: TGTGCCAGCAGCTTAGGAGTAACTAGCACAGATACGCAGTATTTT.

The chain uses TRBV2 and TRBJ2-7; TRBD1 might be the D (5 bases). Trimming took off 5 bases at V and 0 bases at J, with 17 bases between the two ends. The CDR3 length is 16 residues. The germline CDR1 and CDR2 sequences are SNHLY and FYNNEI. CDR3 in amino acids: CASSPEGAVSSYEQYF. The CDR3 region has the DNA TGTGCCAGCAGTCCGGAAGGGGCGGTCAGCTCCTACGAGCAGTACTTC.

The rearrangement joins TRBV2 to TRBJ1-1; TRBD1 matches at 7 bases. CDR3 size: 15 residues. Germline CDR1 SNHLY, CDR2 FYNNEI. Unmatched junction bases numbered 6, after V lost 5 bases and J lost 0 bases. As DNA, the CDR3 is TGTGCCAGCAGTCCGACAGGGATTCTGAACACTGAAGCTTTCTTT. It yields the protein CASSPTGILNTEAFF.

The chain uses TRBV7-9 and TRBJ2-1, with no clear D. Germline values: CDR1 SEHNR, CDR2 FQNEAQ (reference sequence). V was pared by 2 bases and J by 9 bases, with 8 bases between. This CDR3 contains 12 residues. The CDR3 bases are TGTGCCAGCAGCTTAAATTCAATTGAGCAGTTCTTC. Its protein is CASSLNSIEQFF.

CDR3 DNA: TGTGCCAGCAGGGGACAGGAGTCCTACGAGCAGTACTTC. Translating it yields CASRGQESYEQYF. This chain uses TRBV6-5 with TRBJ2-7; 8 positions match TRBD1. The CDR3 has 13 amino acids. Trimming took 6 bases from V and 1 from J; bases not matched to a gene: 2. Germline V gene data show CDR1 as MNHEY and CDR2 as SVGAGI.

The chain recombines TRBV18 with TRBJ1-5; D is possibly TRBD1 (6 bases). Germline values: CDR1 KGHSH, CDR2 LQKENI. The CDR3 runs to 17 residues. Trimming left V 1 base short and J 5 bases short, with 18 bases between. The CDR3 protein is CASSPRSRGREDQPQHF. The CDR3 DNA sequence: TGTGCCAGCTCACCACGGTCCAGGGGACGAGAGGATCAGCCCCAGCATTTT. Drawing the rest from reference TRBV18 and TRBJ1-5, the complete variable domain is NAGVMQNPRHLVRRRGQEARLRCSPMKGHSHVYWYRQLPEEGLKFMVYLQKENIIDESGMPKERFSAEFPKEGPSILRIQQVVRGDSAAYFCASSPRSRGREDQPQHFGDGTRLSIL.